What follows are 13 T cell receptor beta chains derived from one specimen sequenced in a study of regulatory T cells in long-lasting Graves disease. Relying on iRepertoire HTBI primers and Arm-PCR of CDR3 regions, the team built TCR beta libraries. One entry per CDR3 protein, called by TCRdb with MiXCR from the multiplex PCR reads. Of roughly 400,000 distinct CDR3 sequences in the sample, approximately 22% are singletons; the top ten hold over 11%. Sample time point: persistent/refractory GD, antithyroid drugs over 5 years with positive TRAb. Extracted PBMC RNA gave rise to the TCR library. This material consisted of peripheral blood mononuclear cells (PBMCs), taken when the disease was refractory, from a patient treated with antithyroid drugs. These receptors originate from a female donor with Graves disease.

This clonotype was observed at least ten times. The J gene is TRBJ2-5, the V gene TRBV3-1; TRBD2 might be the D (5 bases). The V end was cut by 2 bases, the J end by 3 bases, with 7 bases between. Germline V gene sequence: CDR1 LGHDT, CDR2 YNNKEL (reference sequence). This CDR3 spans 13 amino acids. This CDR3 is CASSQHGKETQYF. For the CDR3, the DNA is TGTGCCAGCAGCCAACACGGGAAAGAGACCCAGTACTTC.

At least ten counts were recorded for this clonotype. Here the CDR3 reads CASNNSPLHF. Written as DNA, the CDR3 is TGTGCCAGCAATAATTCACCCCTCCACTTT. The V call is TRBV27, the J call TRBJ1-6; D is unresolved. Germline CDR1 is MNHEY and CDR2 is SMNVEV (reference sequence). Trimming shortened V by 7 bases and J by 5 bases, and 0 bases separated the two germline ends. CDR3 length equals 10 residues.

V and J are TRBV27 and TRBJ1-1; 9 bases fit TRBD1. The germline gives CDR1 MNHEY, CDR2 SMNVEV (reference sequence). There are 15 residues in the CDR3. The trim removed 5 bases at V and 1 base at J, leaving 5 bases unmatched. CDR3 nucleotides: TGTGCCAGCAGTCTCCGGACAGGGGCGAACACTGAAGCTTTCTTT. It yields the protein CASSLRTGANTEAFF.

A few counts support this clonotype. The V and J genes are TRBV5-1 and TRBJ2-2; 8 bases fit TRBD1. This CDR3 region has 16 residues. Germline trimming cut 3 bases from V and 5 bases from J; bases unmatched to any gene: 9. Germline CDR1 SGHRS, CDR2 YFSETQ. CDR3 in DNA: TGCGCCAGCAGCTCACGGACAGGGCCTAGTACCGGGGAGCTGTTTTTT. Translated: CASSSRTGPSTGELFF. Complete variable domain (other parts from reference TRBV5-1 and TRBJ2-2): KAGVTQTPRYLIKTRGQQVTLSCSPISGHRSVSWYQQTPGQGLQFLFEYFSETQRNKGNFPGRFSGRQFSNSRSEMNVSTLELGDSALYLCASSSRTGPSTGELFFGEGSRLTVL.

This rearrangement joins TRBV29-1 to TRBJ2-3; D possibly corresponds to TRBD1 (5 bases). CDR3 size: 12 residues. CDR1 is SQVTM, CDR2 ANQGSEA, per germline. Trimming pared 2 bases from V and 4 bases from J, leaving 7 bases between. The CDR3 is CSVEQGADTQYF. The DNA for the CDR3 is TGCAGCGTTGAACAGGGCGCAGATACGCAGTATTTT.

The chain carries TRBV20-1 and TRBJ2-4; TRBD1 matches at 9 bases. V was pared by 4 bases and J by 8 bases, with 12 bases of the junction left unmatched. There are 15 residues in the CDR3. From germline, CDR1 is DFQATT and CDR2 SNEGSKA (reference sequence). The CDR3 spells CSATAGNRGLDIQYF. CDR3 DNA sequence: TGCAGTGCTACAGCCGGGAACAGGGGGCTCGACATTCAGTACTTC.

The chain has TRBV2 and TRBJ2-3, with 10 bases aligning to TRBD2. The V segment lost 10 bases and the J segment 4 bases; nucleotides outside the gene matches: 8. Germline CDR1 reads SNHLY; CDR2 reads FYNNEI. The CDR3 totals 14 residues. The CDR3 protein is CATSGTSDADTQYF. CDR3 in DNA: TGTGCCACCTCCGGGACTAGCGACGCAGATACGCAGTATTTT.

The CDR3 nucleotides read TGTGCCAGCAGCTACATAGACAGGGACCACAATGAGCAGTTCTTC. It encodes CASSYIDRDHNEQFF. The chain links TRBV7-9 to TRBJ2-1, with 7 bases lining up with TRBD1. The CDR3 has 15 amino acids. V was clipped by 4 bases and J by 5 bases; unmatched bases: 8. The germline V gene has CDR1 SEHNR and CDR2 FQNEAQ (reference sequence).

This clonotype was seen a few times. The chain recombines TRBV19 with TRBJ1-1, with a possible D match to TRBD1 (6 bases). The CDR3 contains 14 residues. Germline assignment: CDR1 LNHDA and CDR2 SQIVND (reference sequence). The V and J ends lost 1 base and 1 base respectively, with 7 bases between them. As DNA, the CDR3 is TGTGCCAGTAGTATAGTACAGGGGAACACTGAAGCTTTCTTT. It codes for CASSIVQGNTEAFF.

This clonotype was seen only a few times. This rearrangement joins TRBV19 to TRBJ2-2, with 12 positions matching TRBD2. The CDR3 loop spans 19 amino acids. CDR1 is LNHDA and CDR2 is SQIVND in the germline V gene (reference sequence). J was trimmed by 3 bases and V by 4 bases; bases with no gene match: 12. As DNA, the CDR3 is TGTGCCAGTAGTACCGCACTAGCGGGAGGAAGATTTTACACCGGGGAGCTGTTTTTT. It encodes CASSTALAGGRFYTGELFF.

Many counts were recorded for this clonotype. The chain combines TRBV5-1 with TRBJ2-7, with 7 bases lining up with TRBD1. Germline V CDR1 and CDR2: SGHRS, YFSETQ. This CDR3 has 14 residues. J gave up 6 bases and V 1 base, and 7 bases lay outside the gene matches. CDR3 sequence: CASSLRTGGPEQYF. Here the CDR3 DNA reads TGCGCCAGCAGCTTGAGGACAGGAGGCCCCGAGCAGTACTTC.

This clonotype turned up a few times. The V gene is TRBV6-2 or TRBV6-3, the J gene TRBJ1-1, with D possibly matching TRBD1 (5 bases). The CDR3 extends over 15 amino acids. CDR1 MNHEY and CDR2 SVGEGT come from the germline V gene. V lost 0 bases, J lost 5 bases, and 13 bases lay in between. The CDR3 DNA sequence: TGTGCCAGCAGTTACTCGTGGGGGGGGGGGACTGAAGCTTTCTTT. As protein: CASSYSWGGGTEAFF.

This chain uses TRBV11-2 with TRBJ2-2; 12 nucleotides align to TRBD1. Germline loops: CDR1 SGHAT, CDR2 FQNNGV. CDR3 length equals 20 residues. V shed 5 bases and J 4 bases; nucleotides not matched to a gene: 17. CDR3 DNA sequence: TGTGCCAGCAGCCCACTAGGGGACAGGGGGCGCTGGGGTTCCACCGGGGAGCTGTTTTTT. It translates to CASSPLGDRGRWGSTGELFF.